There are a few counts of the clone carrying this T cell receptor (beta chain). What it binds is unknown. For TCR beta, libraries came from quantitative 5'-RACE with molecular barcodes. TCRdb passed the 5' RACE reads through MiXCR, listing each CDR3 protein once. Of hundreds of thousands of distinct CDR3 sequences in the sample, about 12% were seen once. This specimen belongs to a study of CD8 T cells in ankylosing spondylitis. Study-level results: Among TCR beta sequences, a motif of eight highly homologous variants appeared characteristic of ankylosing spondylitis blood. A subset of motif variants has previously been described in the synovial fluid and blood of reactive arthritis. Researchers reportedly found disease-linked clones significantly enriched in matched ankylosing spondylitis synovial fluid. Disease-linked clones were CD8+ and relatively rare in peripheral blood.

The germline CDR1 and CDR2 sequences are MNHEY and SVGEGT. The V and J ends lost 3 bases and 4 bases respectively, with 16 bases between them. This CDR3 comprises 16 residues. The chain links TRBV6-2 or TRBV6-3 to TRBJ2-1; perhaps TRBD1 as D (6 bases). The origin of this receptor is a male donor with ankylosing spondylitis. Material for sequencing was blood, either unsorted or a sorted T cell fraction (not recorded which). This chain's CDR3 is CASSYIWTDTYNEQFF. The CDR3 coding sequence is TGTGCCAGCAGTTATATTTGGACAGATACTTACAATGAGCAGTTCTTC.